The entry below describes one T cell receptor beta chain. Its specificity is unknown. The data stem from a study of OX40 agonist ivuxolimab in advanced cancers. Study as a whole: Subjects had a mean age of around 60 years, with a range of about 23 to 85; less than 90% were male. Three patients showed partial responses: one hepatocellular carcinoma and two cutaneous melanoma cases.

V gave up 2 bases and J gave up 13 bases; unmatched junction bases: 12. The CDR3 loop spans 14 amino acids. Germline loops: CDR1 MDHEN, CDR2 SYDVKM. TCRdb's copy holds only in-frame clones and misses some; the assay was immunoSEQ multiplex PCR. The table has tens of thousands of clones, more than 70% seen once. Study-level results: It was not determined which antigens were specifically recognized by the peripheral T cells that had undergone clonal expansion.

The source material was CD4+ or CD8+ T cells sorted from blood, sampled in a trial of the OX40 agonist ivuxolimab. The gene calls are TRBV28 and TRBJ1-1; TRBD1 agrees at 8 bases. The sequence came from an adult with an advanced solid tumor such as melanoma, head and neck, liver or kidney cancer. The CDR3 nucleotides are TGTGCCAGCAGTTTACCCACTCGGACAGGGAGATTTTTCTTT. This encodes CASSLPTRTGRFFF.